These 12 T cell receptor beta chains share one sample of origin, sequenced in a study of PD-L1 blockade in urothelial cancer. Assay used: immunoSEQ multiplex PCR; TCRdb lists only in-frame clones, some missing. There are 100,000 to 150,000 clones in the sample; more than 70% occur only once, and roughly 2.6% lies in the top ten. Time point described: peripheral blood 6 weeks after treatment start. Source: PBMCs, taken around atezolizumab (anti-PD-L1) treatment. The receptors were sampled from a man in his forties or fifties with urothelial cancer.

Regarding this clone: The sample contains more than one DNA sequence encoding this CDR3. The V gene is TRBV27, the J gene TRBJ2-7; the match to TRBD2 covers 10 bases. The CDR3 has 15 residues. Germline trimming cut 6 bases from V and 4 bases from J; bases unmatched to any gene: 9. The germline CDR1 and CDR2 sequences are MNHEY and SMNVEV (reference sequence). The CDR3 sequence: CASSLRLAGRYEQYF. In DNA form, the CDR3 reads TGTGCCAGCAGCCTAAGACTAGCGGGTCGGTACGAGCAGTACTTC.

J is TRBJ2-7 and V is TRBV20-1; possible D gene TRBD1, 5 bases. CDR3 length: 11 residues. The ends were cut back, 6 bases at V and 2 bases at J, with 8 bases in the middle. CDR1 is DFQATT and CDR2 is SNEGSKA in the germline V gene (reference sequence). CDR3 DNA sequence: TGCAGTGCCCCGACAGCCTACGAGCAGTACTTC. This sequence encodes CSAPTAYEQYF.

The V and J genes are TRBV18 and TRBJ1-1; a weak D match, TRBD1 (6 bases). Trimming left V 4 bases short and J 1 base short, with 10 bases between. CDR3 length equals 14 residues. Per germline, CDR1 KGHSH and CDR2 LQKENI. CDR3 sequence (DNA): TGTGCCAGCTCACAAGGACAGACGAACACTGAAGCTTTCTTT. This codes for CASSQGQTNTEAFF.

The rearrangement links TRBV6-1 to TRBJ1-2; D may be TRBD1 (5 bases). CDR1 is MNHNS, CDR2 SASEGT, per germline. The CDR3 totals 15 residues. V dropped 11 bases and J dropped 3 bases, with 22 bases sitting between them. In DNA, the CDR3 is TGTGCCGGAAACGGAGAGGAGCAAGGGGACTATGGCTACACCTTC. Its protein is CAGNGEEQGDYGYTF.

The rearrangement uses TRBV10-3 and TRBJ2-1; 8 bases are shared with TRBD2. Germline V CDR1 and CDR2: ENHRY, SYGVKD. Germline trimming cut 0 bases from V and 8 bases from J; bases unmatched to any gene: 6. This CDR3 region has 15 residues. CDR3 coding DNA: TGTGCCATCAGTGAGTCCAGCGGGAGAGTCGATGAGCAGTTCTTC. Its protein is CAISESSGRVDEQFF.

This chain uses TRBV28 with TRBJ2-7, with 7 bases fitting TRBD2. Germline CDR1 MDHEN, CDR2 SYDVKM. V lost 3 bases, J lost 2 bases, and 7 bases stayed unmatched. CDR3 length: 15 residues. The CDR3 DNA follows: TGTGCCAGCAGTTTGACCACCGGGACTACCTACGAGCAGTACTTC. It is translated as CASSLTTGTTYEQYF.

This chain uses TRBV19 with TRBJ1-5, with D maybe TRBD1 (6 bases). Trimming took off 6 bases at V and 9 bases at J, with 18 bases between the two ends. The CDR3 contains 14 residues. CDR1 LNHDA and CDR2 SQIVND come from the germline V gene (reference sequence). CDR3 nucleotides: TGTGCCAGTAGGAGGGAGACAGGACTGGGGCCCCAGCATTTT. As protein: CASRRETGLGPQHF.

The rearrangement uses TRBV11-2 and TRBJ1-2, with TRBD1 matching over 7 bases. The germline gives CDR1 SGHAT, CDR2 FQNNGV. This CDR3 is built from 14 residues. V trimming: 5 bases; J trimming: 2 bases; junction bases outside the gene matches: 5. Here the CDR3 reads CASSLGGQNYGYTF. In DNA form, the CDR3 reads TGTGCCAGCAGCCTAGGGGGACAGAACTATGGCTACACCTTC.

V gene TRBV2 combines with J gene TRBJ1-5; no clear D. Germline values: CDR1 SNHLY, CDR2 FYNNEI. The CDR3 totals 13 residues. V shed 9 bases and J shed 10 bases, with 19 bases lying between them. CDR3 DNA sequence: TGTGCCAGTCAAAAGAATCAGGTCCCCCCCCAGCATTTT. Its protein is CASQKNQVPPQHF.

The DNA of the CDR3 is TGTGCCAGCAGCTTAGCCTTGGGACAGGGGGGAGGGACCCAGTACTTC. Its protein product is CASSLALGQGGGTQYF. The V call is TRBV7-2, the J call TRBJ2-5; TRBD1 agrees at 11 bases. After removal of 0 bases from V and 7 bases from J, the junction contained 7 bases not matched to a gene. This CDR3 region has 16 residues. Per the germline V gene, CDR1 is SGHTA and CDR2 is FQGNSA. Complete variable domain (other parts from reference TRBV7-2 and TRBJ2-5): GAGVSQSPSNKVTEKGKDVELRCDPISGHTALYWYRQSLGQGLEFLIYFQGNSAPDKSGLPSDRFSAERTGGSVSTLTIQRTQQEDSAVYLCASSLALGQGGGTQYFGPGTRLLVL.

This sequence joins TRBV5-1 and TRBJ2-2, with 9 positions matching TRBD1. CDR3 length equals 17 residues. The germline gives CDR1 SGHRS, CDR2 YFSETQ. After removal of 3 bases from V and 1 base from J, the junction contained 7 bases not matched to a gene. The CDR3 DNA follows: TGCGCCAGCAGCTCCCAAACGGGACAGGGGAACACCGGGGAGCTGTTTTTT. Translating it yields CASSSQTGQGNTGELFF.

The V and J genes are TRBV27 and TRBJ2-7; 14 nucleotides agree with TRBD2. CDR3 length: 17 amino acids. Germline trimming cut 4 bases from V and 4 bases from J; bases unmatched to any gene: 9. Germline CDR1 is MNHEY and CDR2 is SMNVEV (reference sequence). CDR3: CASSYGTSGGAKYEQYF. The CDR3 DNA follows: TGTGCCAGCAGTTACGGGACTAGCGGGGGAGCGAAATACGAGCAGTACTTC.